The table lists the clone carrying this TCR beta chain with a few counts. Its antigen is not known. As for time point: patch test 2, 6 weeks after DPC sensitization. Treatment: therapeutic diphenylcyclopropenone sensitization with weekly scalp DPC. The starting material, unfractionated whole blood, was used for total RNA extraction. The entry originates in a study of human T cells and chemical hapten exposure. Study-level findings and limits: Positive correlation was observed between PT1 expanded TCR counts and patch test score. Following DPC sensitization, TCRs present above 1 in 1000 frequency showed no change.

Unmatched junction bases numbered 7, after V lost 2 bases and J lost 4 bases. Germline values: CDR1 KGHSH, CDR2 LQKENI. CDR3 length: 15 amino acids. In the library, unique molecular identifiers were attached to individual cDNA molecules. TCRdb re-analysed the RACE reads in MiXCR, keeping a single row per CDR3 protein. The sample gives about 82,000 distinct CDR3 sequences, 8% to 13% of which show up once; around 5% is in the top ten. The chain joins TRBV18 to TRBJ2-5, with 7 nucleotides matching TRBD2. This receptor was identified in a woman between 50 and 59 years old with alopecia areata. Some clones in this sample may be carry-over from other donors' samples. The material sequenced was whole blood, taken in connection with sensitization to the hapten diphenylcyclopropenone (DPC). The CDR3 protein is CASSPTLAPGETQYF. The DNA of the CDR3 is TGTGCCAGCTCACCAACACTAGCGCCCGGAGAGACCCAGTACTTC. The whole variable domain, remainder taken from reference TRBV18 and TRBJ2-5, is NAGVMQNPRHLVRRRGQEARLRCSPMKGHSHVYWYRQLPEEGLKFMVYLQKENIIDESGMPKERFSAEFPKEGPSILRIQQVVRGDSAAYFCASSPTLAPGETQYFGPGTRLLVL.